The clone carrying this TCR beta chain is categorized as medium-sized. TCRdb reprocessed the PCR reads with MiXCR, giving one entry per CDR3 protein. The sample gives around 20,000 distinct CDR3 sequences, 50% of which show up once; around a third is in the top ten. The data stem from a study of CD4 and CD8 cells across lung adenocarcinoma regions. V was pared by 3 bases and J by 2 bases, with 7 bases between. In germline, CDR1 is MNHNS, CDR2 SASEGT. CDR3 length: 13 residues. The patients had localized lung adenocarcinoma, a non-small cell subtype. Sequenced material: CD8+ T cells from the margin of a lung tumor. This sequence was found in a male donor with lung adenocarcinoma. The CD4 and CD8 labels of this study may be unreliable. This sequence joins TRBV6-1 and TRBJ2-5; D is unresolved. Here the CDR3 DNA reads TGTGCCAGCAGTGATTTAGGGCAAGAGACCCAGTACTTC. Its translation is CASSDLGQETQYF.